These 12 T cell receptor beta chains share one sample of origin, sequenced in a study of cytomegalovirus exposure and HLA in healthy donors. PCR involved 60 Vbeta and 13 Jbeta primers. This table comes from immunoSEQ multiplex PCR, and its TCRdb copy is limited to in-frame clones, with some not included. Among about 120,000 clones listed, around 77% were seen once. The specimen was PBMCs. These receptors were obtained from a young man in good health and CMV-seropositive.

The V and J genes are TRBV6-6 and TRBJ1-4; 7 nucleotides line up with TRBD1. The germline V gene encodes CDR1 MNHNY and CDR2 SVGAGI (reference sequence). V dropped 7 bases and J dropped 5; count of bases not matched to a gene: 7. This CDR3 comprises 14 residues. Here the CDR3 DNA reads TGTGCCAGCACCCCCGACAGGGAGAATGAAAAACTGTTTTTT. Encoded protein: CASTPDRENEKLFF.

Turning to this clone: Relative to the germline gene, one junction end is altered; a read error may explain this. This chain uses TRBV6-6 with TRBJ1-5; a possible D gene is TRBD1 (6 bases). Germline CDR1 and CDR2: MNHNY and SVGAGI (reference sequence). The CDR3 runs 15 residues. The CDR3 sequence: CASSYGTPRNQPQHF. CDR3 in DNA: TGTGCCAGCAGTTACGGGACACCACGCAACCAGCCCCAGCATTTT.

This sequence joins TRBV30 and TRBJ2-1, with 9 positions matching TRBD2. This CDR3 is built from 16 residues. Trimming at V came to 2 bases and at J to 8 bases, leaving 13 bases not matched to a gene. Germline CDR1 reads GTSNPN; CDR2 reads SVGIG (reference sequence). CDR3 nucleotide sequence: TGTGCCTGGAGTTACTTAGGGGCGGGGGGGCAGTATGAGCAGTTCTTC. It encodes CAWSYLGAGGQYEQFF.

The chain is built from TRBV5-1 and TRBJ1-1; the match to TRBD1 covers 9 bases. The CDR3 is 15 amino acids. Trimming cost V 2 bases and J 11 bases; bases outside gene matches: 13. The germline gives CDR1 SGHRS, CDR2 YFSETQ. The CDR3: CASSFSSGTGHRAFF. In nucleotides, the CDR3 is TGCGCCAGCAGCTTTTCCTCCGGGACAGGGCACCGGGCTTTCTTT.

The chain links TRBV27 to TRBJ1-4; 9 bases align to TRBD1. With V trimmed by 0 bases and J by 3 bases, 2 bases remained unmatched. The CDR3 totals 16 residues. From germline, CDR1 is MNHEY and CDR2 SMNVEV (reference sequence). The CDR3 DNA follows: TGTGCCAGCAGTTTATCGGGACAGGGACCTAATGAAAAACTGTTTTTT. It yields the protein CASSLSGQGPNEKLFF.

This clone has a handful of counts. The chain joins TRBV5-4 to TRBJ2-2; 11 bases fit TRBD1. With 4 bases clipped from V and 2 bases from J, the junction kept 13 bases outside the gene matches. The germline V gene has CDR1 SGHNT and CDR2 YYREEE (reference sequence). The CDR3 has 19 residues. As DNA, the CDR3 is TGTGCCAGCAGCACCCGGACAGGGGGCGGACTTCTCAACACCGGGGAGCTGTTTTTT. This codes for CASSTRTGGGLLNTGELFF.

This clone was seen just once. The chain carries TRBV6-1 and TRBJ1-5; D is undetermined. V dropped 2 bases and J dropped 4 bases, with 9 bases sitting between them. This CDR3 spans 14 amino acids. CDR1 is MNHNS, CDR2 SASEGT, per germline. As DNA, the CDR3 is TGTGCCAGCAGTGAAAGCAGACTTAATCAGCCCCAGCATTTT. Encoded protein: CASSESRLNQPQHF.

The chain links TRBV5-5 to TRBJ2-2; the match to TRBD2 covers 7 bases. Trimming took 2 bases from V and 5 from J; bases not matched to a gene: 6. CDR1 is SGHKS, CDR2 YYEKEE, per germline (reference sequence). The CDR3 loop spans 15 amino acids. The CDR3 DNA is TGTGCCAGCAGCTTTGGGAGGGTTTGGACCGGGGAGCTGTTTTTT. Its protein product is CASSFGRVWTGELFF.

The rearrangement links TRBV6-6 to TRBJ1-4, with TRBD1 matching over 10 bases. This CDR3 region has 16 residues. Trimming took 2 bases from V and 3 from J; bases not matched to a gene: 3. Germline CDR1 and CDR2: MNHNY and SVGAGI (reference sequence). The CDR3 coding sequence is TGTGCCAGCAGTTACCCCGGACAGGGGGCTAATGAAAAACTGTTTTTT. Its translation: CASSYPGQGANEKLFF.

For this clone: An end of the junction does not agree with germline; a read error may underlie this. V gene TRBV7-7 combines with J gene TRBJ2-2; 9 nucleotides align to TRBD2. The CDR3 is made up of 17 amino acids. Germline-derived CDR1 and CDR2 are SSHAT and FNYEAQ (reference sequence). The CDR3 here is CASSRDTSGLNTGELFF. The DNA for the CDR3 is TGTGCTAGCAGTCGCGATACTAGCGGGCTGAACACCGGGGAGCTGTTTTTT.

The chain joins TRBV7-9 to TRBJ1-5, with 10 bases that match TRBD1. Germline lookup yields CDR1 SEHNR and CDR2 FQNEAQ (reference sequence). This CDR3 spans 15 amino acids. The junction had 3 bases not matched to a gene; V was cut back by 3 bases and J by 4 bases. The CDR3 DNA reads as TGTGCCAGCAGCTTGGGGGGACAGGGGAATCAGCCCCAGCATTTT. Residues: CASSLGGQGNQPQHF.

This chain's CDR3 is CASRGSGRIYTDTQYF. CDR3 DNA: TGTGCCAGTAGGGGTAGCGGGAGGATTTACACAGATACGCAGTATTTT. The chain is built from TRBV19 and TRBJ2-3; 10 bases line up with TRBD2. V trimming: 6 bases; J trimming: 2 bases; junction bases outside the gene matches: 8. There are 16 residues in the CDR3. Germline V gives CDR1 LNHDA, CDR2 SQIVND (reference sequence).